This TCR beta chain emerged from a study of spatial heterogeneity in lung cancer. Study context: 55 to 80 TRACERx patients with early, untreated non-small cell lung cancer donated samples.

This CDR3 comprises 13 residues. V dropped 5 bases and J dropped 4 bases, with 8 bases sitting between them. Germline loops: CDR1 LGHNT, CDR2 FRNRAP. This clonotype was found a few times. No antigen is known for it. Time point of the sample: blood at routine non-recurrence follow-up after resection. Study-wide results and caveats: Ubiquitous expanded tumor TCRs were observed in blood more at resection than follow-up.

The presence of a unique molecular identifier marked each TCR cDNA molecule. Using its own MiXCR run on the 5' RACE reads, TCRdb lists one record per CDR3 protein. The sample lists around 45,000 distinct CDR3 sequences; about 22% were seen once. This rearrangement joins TRBV12-5 to TRBJ1-4; a weak D match, TRBD1 (6 bases). The sequence was collected from a female donor with early-stage non-small cell lung cancer. Sequences were derived from PBMCs, sampled at follow-up. This CDR3 reads CASGPGDNEKLFF. The DNA of the CDR3 is TGTGCTAGTGGTCCAGGGGATAATGAAAAACTGTTTTTT.